One and the same sample provided the 28 T cell receptor beta chains below, sequenced in a study of glioma-infiltrating T cells. The iRepertoire nested amplicon-rescue multiplex PCR amplified TCR alpha and beta CDR3s from RNA. TCRdb recomputed calls from the multiplex PCR reads with MiXCR, one row per CDR3 protein. The table records 44,000 or so distinct CDR3 sequences, about a fifth of them present only once. The sequencing input was glioma tissue, nonneoplastic brain tissue, or PBMCs (not recorded which). The origin of the receptors is a human donor with low-grade glioma or glioblastoma, undergoing nonglioma brain surgery, or in good health (not recorded which).

On this clonotype itself: This may be a read error, as it is one base from a much larger clone. Likely a read error: the CDR3 ends without its conserved phenylalanine or tryptophan. CDR3 residues: CATRHYGYTL. The CDR3 region has the DNA TGTGCCACTAGACACTATGGCTACACCCTC. The rearrangement uses TRBV19 and TRBJ1-2; D call uncertain. Trimming stripped 10 bases from V and 3 bases from J, with 6 bases between. This CDR3 contains 10 residues. The V gene's germline CDR1 is LNHDA and CDR2 SQIVND (reference sequence).

With respect to this clonotype: A read error may be the cause here, since a much bigger clone is one base away. The chain has TRBV3-1 and TRBJ1-4; tentatively, D is TRBD1 (5 bases). The V gene's germline CDR1 is LGHDT and CDR2 YNNKEL (reference sequence). The CDR3 consists of 13 residues. V was clipped by 2 bases and J by 13 bases, with 14 bases between them. CDR3 in DNA: TGTGCCAGCAGCCAATCCCAACGGGGGGGACTGTTTTTT. The encoded protein is CASSQSQRGGLFF.

This clonotype has a handful of counts. Just one base apart from a much larger clone, this may be a read error. This rearrangement joins TRBV20-1 to TRBJ2-7, with D uncertain. This CDR3 has 12 amino acids. Germline lookup yields CDR1 DFQATT and CDR2 SNEGSKA (reference sequence). CDR3 in amino acids: CSAGEGSYEQYF. The CDR3 DNA reads as TGCAGTGCTGGAGAAGGCTCCTACGAGCAGTACTTC.

This clonotype was seen repeatedly, ten times or more. This chain links TRBV28 with TRBJ1-1, with a tentative D call TRBD1 (5 bases). Germline V gene lookup returns CDR1 MDHEN and CDR2 SYDVKM. This CDR3 has 15 residues. V lost 7 bases, J lost 0 bases, and 15 bases lay in between. The CDR3 sequence: CASTPLGTVNTEAFF. CDR3 coding DNA: TGTGCCAGCACTCCTCTTGGGACGGTGAACACTGAAGCTTTCTTT.

This clonotype came up once. Possible read error: a much larger clone is one base away. The chain is built from TRBV19 and TRBJ1-1; no reliable D call. Per the germline V gene, CDR1 is LNHDA and CDR2 is SQIVND (reference sequence). There are 14 residues in the CDR3. CDR3 loop: CASSPRWINIEAFF. The CDR3 nucleotides read TGTGCCAGTAGTCCCAGATGGATCAACATTGAAGCTTTCTTT.

This rearrangement joins TRBV4-1 to TRBJ2-5, with 9 positions matching TRBD2. The CDR3 covers 14 residues. V gave up 0 bases and J gave up 4 bases; unmatched junction bases: 0. Germline CDR1 is MGHRA and CDR2 is YSYEKL. CDR3 amino acids: CASSQDSGGETQYF. The CDR3 DNA follows: TGCGCCAGCAGCCAAGATAGCGGGGGAGAGACCCAGTACTTC.

This clonotype was detected many times. The chain employs TRBV18 and TRBJ2-7, with D unresolved. The CDR3 contains 18 residues. Trimming shortened V by 0 bases and J by 3 bases, and 21 bases separated the two germline ends. The germline gives CDR1 KGHSH, CDR2 LQKENI. CDR3 loop: CASSPPWSFSAQVYEQYF. In nucleotides, the CDR3 is TGTGCCAGCTCACCACCCTGGAGCTTCTCGGCCCAGGTCTACGAGCAGTACTTC. The whole variable domain, filled in from reference TRBV18 and TRBJ2-7, reads NAGVMQNPRHLVRRRGQEARLRCSPMKGHSHVYWYRQLPEEGLKFMVYLQKENIIDESGMPKERFSAEFPKEGPSILRIQQVVRGDSAAYFCASSPPWSFSAQVYEQYFGPGTRLTVT.

Of note for this clonotype: In this CDR3 the conserved last residue, phenylalanine or tryptophan, is missing, so a read error is likely. This rearrangement joins TRBV27 to TRBJ1-2, with 10 bases aligning to TRBD1. Germline V gene lookup returns CDR1 MNHEY and CDR2 SMNVEV (reference sequence). CDR3 length equals 15 residues. With V trimmed by 6 bases and J by 7 bases, 11 bases remained unmatched. The CDR3 DNA reads as TGTGCCAGCAGAGGATACGGGACAGGGGCTATTGGCTACACCTAC. Its protein product is CASRGYGTGAIGYTY.

The rearrangement joins TRBV11-2 to TRBJ2-7, with a tentative D call TRBD1 (6 bases). The V gene's germline CDR1 is SGHAT and CDR2 FQNNGV. Between the trimmed V and J ends, which lost 0 bases and 5 bases, there was a span of 14 bases. The CDR3 runs 15 residues. The CDR3, as DNA: TGTGCCAGCAGCTTAGAAGCGCAGGGGCCCAACGAGCAGTACTTC. It specifies CASSLEAQGPNEQYF. Variable domain in full (rest from reference TRBV11-2 and TRBJ2-7): EAGVAQSPRYKIIEKRQSVAFWCNPISGHATLYWYQQILGQGPKLLIQFQNNGVVDDSQLPKDRFSAERLKGVDSTLKIQPAKLEDSAVYLCASSLEAQGPNEQYFGPGTRLTVT.

The table lists this clonotype with a few counts. This chain connects TRBV29-1 to TRBJ1-1, with D possibly TRBD1 on 5 matching bases. With 4 bases removed from V and 1 base from J, the gap between germline ends came to 7 bases. The CDR3 has 12 amino acids. The germline V gene has CDR1 SQVTM and CDR2 ANQGSEA. The CDR3 loop is CSVGGGNTEAFF. The CDR3 nucleotides read TGCAGCGTTGGTGGGGGGAACACTGAAGCTTTCTTT.

The sample holds a few counts of this clonotype. The V and J genes are TRBV3-1 and TRBJ2-3; TRBD1 might be the D (5 bases). Trimming shortened V by 5 bases and J by 1 base, and 13 bases separated the two germline ends. This CDR3 spans 15 amino acids. The V gene's germline CDR1 is LGHDT and CDR2 YNNKEL (reference sequence). The chain's CDR3 is CASSETGKRTDTQYF. As DNA, the CDR3 is TGTGCCAGCAGCGAAACAGGCAAGCGCACAGATACGCAGTATTTT.

This clonotype was detected ten times or more. This chain connects TRBV2 to TRBJ1-4, with D tentatively TRBD1 (6 bases). CDR1 SNHLY and CDR2 FYNNEI come from the germline V gene. The germline V and J ends were trimmed by 3 bases and 3 bases, with 14 bases remaining between them. This CDR3 spans 16 amino acids. The CDR3 region is CASSEALGGPNEKLFF. Here the CDR3 DNA reads TGTGCCAGCAGTGAGGCCCTAGGGGGACCTAATGAAAAACTGTTTTTT.

This chain connects TRBV28 to TRBJ2-7; no definite D call. Germline V lookup: CDR1 MDHEN, CDR2 SYDVKM. This CDR3 region has 12 residues. Between the trimmed V and J ends, which lost 7 bases and 0 bases, there was a span of 7 bases. CDR3 amino acids: CASKNVSYEQYF. The CDR3 DNA reads as TGTGCCAGCAAGAACGTCTCCTACGAGCAGTACTTC. The variable domain in full, completed from reference TRBV28 and TRBJ2-7, reads DVKVTQSSRYLVKRTGEKVFLECVQDMDHENMFWYRQDPGLGLRLIYFSYDVKMKEKGDIPEGYSVSREKKERFSLILESASTNQTSMYLCASKNVSYEQYFGPGTRLTVT.

This clonotype was counted ten times or more. The gene calls are TRBV10-2 and TRBJ1-1; TRBD1 might be the D (5 bases). This CDR3 contains 13 residues. V shed 7 bases and J shed 3 bases, with 12 bases lying between them. The germline V gene has CDR1 WSHSY and CDR2 SAAADI. The DNA of the CDR3 is TGCGCCAGCACCTGGGACGGATACACTGAAGCTTTCTTT. It codes for CASTWDGYTEAFF.

At least ten counts were recorded for this clonotype. This sequence joins TRBV2 and TRBJ1-3, with no clear D. The germline V gene encodes CDR1 SNHLY and CDR2 FYNNEI. The CDR3 spans 13 residues. Trimming cost V 0 bases and J 3 bases, with 3 bases left between them. The CDR3 DNA is TGTGCCAGCAGTGAAGCGCTTGGAAACACCATATATTTT. This sequence encodes CASSEALGNTIYF.

This clonotype has at least ten counts. The rearrangement joins TRBV28 to TRBJ2-7; the match to TRBD2 covers 7 bases. The CDR3 totals 16 residues. Germline V gene lookup returns CDR1 MDHEN and CDR2 SYDVKM. V was clipped by 5 bases and J by 5 bases; unmatched bases: 15. CDR3 sequence: CASSTPSGAASNEQYF. DNA for the CDR3: TGTGCCAGCAGTACCCCTAGCGGAGCTGCTTCGAACGAGCAGTACTTC.

This clonotype occurred many times. The J gene is TRBJ2-1, the V gene TRBV4-2; 7 nucleotides line up with TRBD2. This CDR3 is 17 amino acids long. Germline V gene data show CDR1 as LGHNA and CDR2 as YNFKEQ. J gave up 3 bases and V 0 bases, and 8 bases lay outside the gene matches. CDR3 sequence (DNA): TGTGCCAGCAGCCAAGATGGGGCTAGCGGCCTCTACAATGAGCAGTTCTTC. Its protein is CASSQDGASGLYNEQFF.

This clonotype has a count of ten or more. The CDR3 loop reads CSARDLQGDTQYF. The CDR3 DNA is TGCAGTGCTAGAGATCTTCAGGGAGATACGCAGTATTTT. V gene TRBV20-1 combines with J gene TRBJ2-3, with a weak D call TRBD1 (5 bases). Germline loops: CDR1 DFQATT, CDR2 SNEGSKA (reference sequence). The V end was cut by 0 bases, the J end by 5 bases, with 9 bases between. CDR3 length: 13 residues.

CDR3 in amino acids: CSDPGLAASGSYEQYF. DNA for the CDR3: TGCAGCGACCCGGGACTAGCGGCCTCTGGCTCCTACGAGCAGTACTTC. This rearrangement joins TRBV29-1 to TRBJ2-7, with 11 bases fitting TRBD2. This CDR3 has 16 residues. The germline V gene has CDR1 SQVTM and CDR2 ANQGSEA. Unmatched junction bases numbered 11, after V lost 7 bases and J lost 0 bases.

The rearrangement uses TRBV7-9 and TRBJ2-7; D tentatively fits TRBD1 or TRBD2 (5 bases each). V was cut by 3 bases and J by 5 bases, with 11 bases left in between. Germline loops: CDR1 SEHNR, CDR2 FQNEAQ (reference sequence). The CDR3 is made up of 13 amino acids. CDR3 sequence (DNA): TGTGCCAGCAGCTTCGGGACGGCCGACGAGCAGTACTTC. This translates into CASSFGTADEQYF.

About this clonotype: A much larger clone sits a single nucleotide away, making a read error possible. CDR3 in DNA: TGCAGTGCTCACCGACAGTCTCTAGCCAAAAACATTCAGTACTTC. This gives the protein CSAHRQSLAKNIQYF. The chain has TRBV20-1 and TRBJ2-4, with D maybe TRBD1 (5 bases). CDR3 length equals 15 residues. Trimming left V 5 bases short and J 0 bases short, with 14 bases between. The germline CDR1 and CDR2 sequences are DFQATT and SNEGSKA (reference sequence).

V usage is TRBV20-1 and J usage is TRBJ1-2; 7 nucleotides line up with TRBD1. CDR1 DFQATT and CDR2 SNEGSKA come from the germline V gene (reference sequence). This CDR3 is 14 amino acids long. The V and J ends lost 6 bases and 8 bases, in that order; junction bases with no gene match: 15. CDR3 residues: CSARDSLYRKGYTF. CDR3 in DNA: TGCAGTGCGCGGGACAGCCTGTATAGAAAGGGCTACACCTTC.

This clonotype was seen at least ten times. In DNA form, the CDR3 reads TGCGCCAGCAGCCAAGACGCGAACACCGGGGAGCTGTTTTTT. Amino acid sequence: CASSQDANTGELFF. V usage is TRBV4-1 and J usage is TRBJ2-2; D remains unclear. Germline values: CDR1 MGHRA, CDR2 YSYEKL. V was pared by 0 bases and J by 0 bases, with 2 bases between. This CDR3 has 14 residues.

V and J are TRBV29-1 and TRBJ2-1, with 7 bases that match TRBD1. The germline V gene has CDR1 SQVTM and CDR2 ANQGSEA. This CDR3 region has 15 residues. Trimming at V came to 0 bases and at J to 3 bases, leaving 5 bases not matched to a gene. CDR3: CSVEDPRTGYNEQFF. The CDR3 bases are TGCAGCGTTGAAGACCCTCGGACAGGCTACAATGAGCAGTTCTTC.

There are many counts of this clonotype. The rearrangement links TRBV2 to TRBJ2-3; D gene uncertain. The CDR3 has 15 residues. The V gene lost 7 bases and the J gene lost 0 bases, with 14 bases spanning the gap. CDR1 and CDR2 from the germline V gene are SNHLY and FYNNEI. The CDR3 DNA follows: TGTGCCAGCATCTTGCCGGAAACTAGCACAGATACGCAGTATTTT. This codes for CASILPETSTDTQYF.

This clonotype was seen repeatedly, ten times or more. This chain uses TRBV27 with TRBJ2-3; 7 bases line up with TRBD2. The CDR3 covers 14 residues. Looked up from germline, CDR1 is MNHEY and CDR2 is SMNVEV (reference sequence). V dropped 2 bases and J dropped 1; count of bases not matched to a gene: 0. The CDR3 reads CASSLAGGTDTQYF. The CDR3 DNA reads TGTGCCAGCAGTTTAGCGGGGGGCACAGATACGCAGTATTTT.

This clonotype occurred many times. This sequence joins TRBV2 and TRBJ2-1, with 9 bases identical to TRBD2. The V gene's germline CDR1 is SNHLY and CDR2 FYNNEI. V lost 5 bases to trimming and J lost 4 bases; unmatched junction nucleotides: 18. This CDR3 has 19 amino acids. CDR3 protein: CASSPREVLAGGPYNEQFF. The CDR3 DNA reads as TGTGCCAGCAGTCCCAGGGAAGTCTTGGCGGGGGGGCCGTACAATGAGCAGTTCTTC.

There are many counts of this clonotype. V gene TRBV28 combines with J gene TRBJ1-5; D ambiguous. CDR1 and CDR2 from the germline V gene are MDHEN and SYDVKM. This CDR3 has 12 residues. V gave up 2 bases and J gave up 6 bases, with 5 bases separating them. The CDR3 loop is CASSLNGQPQHF. The CDR3 nucleotides are TGTGCCAGCAGTTTAAACGGTCAGCCCCAGCATTTT.